This T cell receptor delta chain was profiled in a study of gamma-delta chains in newborns, infants, children. Turning to the study itself: Polyclonal expansion of innate γδ T cells after birth follows microbial exposure.

TCRdb reprocessed the reads using CATT. The repertoire holds more than 800 delta-chain clones, with more than 0.65% as singletons. This CDR3 has 15 amino acids. V gave up 3 bases and J gave up 0 bases, with 13 bases separating them. Germline assignment: CDR1 GEAIGNYY and CDR2 EKD. In this sample, this clone is large. Other nucleotide sequences in the sample specify the same CDR3. Source material: blood. The chain recombines TRDV2 with TRDJ1; D perhaps matches TRDD3 (6 bases). The origin of this receptor is a child in good health. The CDR3 reads CACDPLGNYTDKLIF. The CDR3 coding sequence is TGTGCCTGTGACCCGCTGGGGAATTACACCGATAAACTCATCTTT.